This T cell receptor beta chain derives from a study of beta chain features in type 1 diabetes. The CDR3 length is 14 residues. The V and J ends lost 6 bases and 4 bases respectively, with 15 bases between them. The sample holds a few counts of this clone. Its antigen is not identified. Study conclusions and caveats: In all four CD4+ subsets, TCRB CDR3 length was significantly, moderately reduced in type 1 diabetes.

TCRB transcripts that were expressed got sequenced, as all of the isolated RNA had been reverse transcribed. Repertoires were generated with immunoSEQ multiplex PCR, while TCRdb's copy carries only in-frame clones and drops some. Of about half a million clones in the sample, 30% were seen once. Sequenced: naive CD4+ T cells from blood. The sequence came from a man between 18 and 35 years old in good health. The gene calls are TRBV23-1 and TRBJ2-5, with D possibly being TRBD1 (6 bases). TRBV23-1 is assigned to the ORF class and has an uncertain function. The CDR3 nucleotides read TGCGCCAGCAGCCATGGCAGGGGTCGAGAGACCCAGTACTTC. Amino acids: CASSHGRGRETQYF.